These 12 T cell receptor beta chains came from one sample sequenced in a study of T cells in localized non-small cell lung cancer (dated by TCRdb to 2018 to 2021). The library was made by the immunoSEQ multiplex PCR assay. Imported from immuneACCESS, the table was reduced by TCRdb to in-frame sequences with V and J called. These copies leave out some clones; in studies compared against another copy, an unresolved V gene accounts for under half, and the cause of the remainder is not known. A total of more than 30,000 clones appear in this sample, 85% to 90% of them only once. The leading ten clones occupy around 3.8% of the sample. The source material was peripheral blood, sampled before any cancer treatment. The receptors come from a male donor at least 60 years old with stage III lung adenocarcinoma.

The chain couples TRBV29-1 to TRBJ2-3; 11 nucleotides match TRBD2. Trimming took 5 bases from V and 0 from J; bases not matched to a gene: 10. There are 17 residues in the CDR3. Germline V gives CDR1 SQVTM, CDR2 ANQGSEA. The DNA for the CDR3 is TGCAGCGTTTACGGAAGTCTAGCGGGGGGTAGCACAGATACGCAGTATTTT. It is translated as CSVYGSLAGGSTDTQYF.

This sequence joins TRBV2 and TRBJ2-5; possibly TRBD1 or TRBD2 for D (5 bases each). Trimming removed 5 bases at V and 5 bases at J, with 27 bases between. The length of the CDR3 is 18 residues. Per germline, CDR1 SNHLY and CDR2 FYNNEI. CDR3 residues: CASSTKIGQGPVEETQYF. CDR3 nucleotide sequence: TGTGCCAGCAGTACTAAAATAGGGCAGGGACCGGTGGAGGAGACCCAGTACTTC.

The count of this clone is one. The rearrangement links TRBV9 to TRBJ2-3; D possibly corresponds to TRBD2 (6 bases). The CDR3 runs to 16 residues. Germline V gene data show CDR1 as SGDLS and CDR2 as YYNGEE. The germline V and J ends were trimmed by 9 bases and 1 base, with 21 bases remaining between them. CDR3 nucleotides: TGTGCCACCCTCAGTAGTTTAGCGGAATGCACAGATACGCAGTATTTT. Encoded protein: CATLSSLAECTDTQYF.

V gene TRBV5-1 combines with J gene TRBJ1-1; D might be TRBD1 (6 bases). CDR3 length: 17 residues. The V gene lost 1 base and the J gene lost 5 bases, with 21 bases spanning the gap. The V gene's germline CDR1 is SGHRS and CDR2 YFSETQ. In nucleotides, the CDR3 is TGCGCCAGCAGCTTGACACCGGTGTTGCAGGGGAGAACTGAAGCTTTCTTT. Residues: CASSLTPVLQGRTEAFF.

This clone was seen a single time. The chain combines TRBV14 with TRBJ1-1; TRBD1 might be the D (5 bases). Germline V gene sequence: CDR1 SGHDN, CDR2 FVKESK. The V end was cut by 0 bases, the J end by 7 bases, with 12 bases between. This CDR3 region has 14 residues. This CDR3 reads CASSQEVRTGEAFF. The CDR3, as DNA: TGTGCCAGCAGCCAAGAAGTGAGAACAGGTGAAGCTTTCTTT.

This rearrangement joins TRBV19 to TRBJ1-1, with D perhaps TRBD1 (5 bases). CDR3 length equals 14 residues. The V and J ends lost 7 bases and 1 base respectively, with 13 bases between them. Germline lookup yields CDR1 LNHDA and CDR2 SQIVND (reference sequence). The CDR3 loop reads CASTPPGGNTEAFF. In nucleotides, the CDR3 is TGTGCCAGTACCCCCCCCGGGGGGAACACTGAAGCTTTCTTT. Complete variable domain (other parts from reference TRBV19 and TRBJ1-1): DGGITQSPKYLFRKEGQNVTLSCEQNLNHDAMYWYRQDPGQGLRLIYYSQIVNDFQKGDIAEGYSVSREKKESFPLTVTSAQKNPTAFYLCASTPPGGNTEAFFGQGTRLTVV.

The rearrangement joins TRBV5-1 to TRBJ2-5, with a tentative D call TRBD1 (6 bases). The V gene's germline CDR1 is SGHRS and CDR2 YFSETQ. Between the trimmed V and J ends, which lost 4 bases and 0 bases, there was a span of 10 bases. This CDR3 is built from 14 residues. CDR3 nucleotide sequence: TGCGCCAGCAGCCTGACAGGTTACCAAGAGACCCAGTACTTC. Protein product: CASSLTGYQETQYF.

This chain uses TRBV2 with TRBJ2-1, with TRBD2 as a possible D gene (6 bases). V shed 7 bases and J shed 6 bases, with 16 bases lying between them. The CDR3 totals 14 residues. Germline CDR1 reads SNHLY; CDR2 reads FYNNEI. This chain's CDR3 is CASTVGGSGNEQFF. The CDR3 DNA reads TGTGCCAGCACGGTGGGAGGTAGCGGCAATGAGCAGTTCTTC.

This clone was picked up one time. The genes are TRBV28 and TRBJ1-1; tentative D call: TRBD1 (5 bases). The V end was cut by 5 bases, the J end by 4 bases, with 17 bases between. The length of the CDR3 is 15 residues. Germline values: CDR1 MDHEN, CDR2 SYDVKM. The CDR3 sequence is CASSPRGGTGTEAFF. CDR3 coding DNA: TGTGCCAGCAGTCCGCGGGGCGGAACTGGCACTGAAGCTTTCTTT. The full variable domain, completed using reference TRBV28 and TRBJ1-1, is DVKVTQSSRYLVKRTGEKVFLECVQDMDHENMFWYRQDPGLGLRLIYFSYDVKMKEKGDIPEGYSVSREKKERFSLILESASTNQTSMYLCASSPRGGTGTEAFFGQGTRLTVV.

This rearrangement joins TRBV7-6 to TRBJ2-5, with 9 bases matching TRBD1. The CDR3 covers 14 residues. Per germline, CDR1 SGHVS and CDR2 FNYEAQ. V lost 6 bases and J lost 2; bases outside the gene matches: 4. Here the CDR3 DNA reads TGTGCCAGCAGTGTGACAGGGGGTCAAGAGACCCAGTACTTC. Its translation: CASSVTGGQETQYF.

The chain carries TRBV6-1 and TRBJ1-6; 8 positions agree with TRBD1. The germline gives CDR1 MNHNS, CDR2 SASEGT. J lost 7 bases, V lost 0 bases, and 5 bases had no gene match. This CDR3 comprises 16 residues. The CDR3 DNA reads TGTGCCAGCAGTGAAGCGTCCGGACAGGGAAATTCACCCCTCCACTTT. Its protein product is CASSEASGQGNSPLHF.

The chain employs TRBV11-3 and TRBJ1-1; TRBD1 agrees at 7 bases. From germline, CDR1 is SGHNT and CDR2 YENEEA. The V and J ends lost 4 bases and 1 base, in that order; junction bases with no gene match: 3. The CDR3 is 14 residues long. The CDR3 sequence: CASSSGTANTEAFF. CDR3 nucleotides: TGTGCCAGCAGCTCCGGGACAGCGAACACTGAAGCTTTCTTT.